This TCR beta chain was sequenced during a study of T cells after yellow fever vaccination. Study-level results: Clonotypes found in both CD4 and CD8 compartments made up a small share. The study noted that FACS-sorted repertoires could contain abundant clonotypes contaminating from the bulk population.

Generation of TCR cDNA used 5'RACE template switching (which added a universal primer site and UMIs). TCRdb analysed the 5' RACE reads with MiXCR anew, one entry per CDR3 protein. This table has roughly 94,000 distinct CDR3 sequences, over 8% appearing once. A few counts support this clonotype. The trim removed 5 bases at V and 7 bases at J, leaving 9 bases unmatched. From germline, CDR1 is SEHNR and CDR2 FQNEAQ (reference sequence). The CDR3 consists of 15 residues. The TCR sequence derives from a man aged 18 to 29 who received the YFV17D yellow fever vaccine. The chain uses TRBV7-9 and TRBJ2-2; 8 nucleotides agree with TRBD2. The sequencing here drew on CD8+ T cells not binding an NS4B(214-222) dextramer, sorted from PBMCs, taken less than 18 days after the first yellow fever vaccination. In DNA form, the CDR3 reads TGTGCCAGCAGCCCCCCCAGCGGGGGTCACGGGGAGCTGTTTTTT. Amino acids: CASSPPSGGHGELFF.